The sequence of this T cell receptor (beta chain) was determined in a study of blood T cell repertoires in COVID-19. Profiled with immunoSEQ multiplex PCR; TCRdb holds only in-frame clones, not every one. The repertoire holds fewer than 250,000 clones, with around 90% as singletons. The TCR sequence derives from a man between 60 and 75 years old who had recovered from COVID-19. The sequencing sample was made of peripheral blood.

The CDR3 sequence is CSASRIAGVTDTQYF. The CDR3 DNA follows: TGCAGTGCTAGTCGGATAGCGGGGGTCACAGATACGCAGTATTTT. This chain connects TRBV20-1 to TRBJ2-3, with 9 bases aligning to TRBD2. CDR1 and CDR2 (germline): DFQATT, SNEGSKA (reference sequence). The CDR3 is 15 amino acids. The V gene end was trimmed by 3 bases and the J gene end by 2 bases; junction bases not matched to a gene: 6.